The T cell receptor beta chain described here comes from a study of blood T cells in healthy people across ages. PCR was performed a second time for 7 to 11 cycles using a sample-barcoded 5' primer and a J-beta primer mix. TCRdb reprocessed the 5' RACE reads with MiXCR, giving one entry per CDR3 protein. This sample has 1.4 million or so distinct CDR3 sequences, with about 45% found just once. General observations from the study: Greater diversity and more naive CD4+ cells were seen in long-lived donors than in aged donors.

Whenever a sample was processed, at least 7 million PBMCs were isolated. This clonotype was counted only a few times. Its antigen remains unidentified. Trimming pared 3 bases from V and 1 base from J, leaving 10 bases between. From germline, CDR1 is SGHRS and CDR2 YFSETQ. CDR3 length: 14 amino acids. V and J are TRBV5-1 and TRBJ1-1; D is unresolved. What was sequenced was blood. The receptor was derived from a woman between 18 and 30 years old in good health. CDR3 sequence reads: CASSSLSGNTEAFF. The CDR3 DNA reads TGCGCCAGCAGCTCCCTCTCGGGGAACACTGAAGCTTTCTTT.